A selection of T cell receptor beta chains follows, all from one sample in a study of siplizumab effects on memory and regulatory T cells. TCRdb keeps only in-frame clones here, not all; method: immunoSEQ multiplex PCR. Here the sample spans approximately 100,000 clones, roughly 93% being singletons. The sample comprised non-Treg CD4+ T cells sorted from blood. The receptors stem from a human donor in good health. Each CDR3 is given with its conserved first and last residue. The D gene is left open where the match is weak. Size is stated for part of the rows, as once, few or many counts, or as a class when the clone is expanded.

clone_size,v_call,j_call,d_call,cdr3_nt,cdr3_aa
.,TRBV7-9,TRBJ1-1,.,TGTGCCAGCAGCCAAAACAATAGAGCTTTCTTT,CASSQNNRAFF
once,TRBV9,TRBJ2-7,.,TGTGCCAGCAGCGCCCGAAGCAACGAGCAGTACTTC,CASSARSNEQYF
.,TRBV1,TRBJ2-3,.,TGCACCAGCAGCCACCAACAGGGTTCGGGAGATACGCAGTATTTT,CTSSHQQGSGDTQYF
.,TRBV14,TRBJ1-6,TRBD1,TGTGCCAGCAGCCTACAGGGGGCGGCTTCACCCCTCCACTTT,CASSLQGAASPLHF
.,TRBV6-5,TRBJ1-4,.,TGTGCCAGCAGTTACTCGATACAGTCTAATGAAAAACTGTTTTTT,CASSYSIQSNEKLFF
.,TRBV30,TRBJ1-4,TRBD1,TGTGCCTGGAGTGTTGTTCGGGGGACAGGATTTAATGAAAAACTGTTTTTT,CAWSVVRGTGFNEKLFF
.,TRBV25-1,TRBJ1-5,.,TGTGCCAGCAGCAGCGTACCGGGACAGCCCCAGCATTTT,CASSSVPGQPQHF
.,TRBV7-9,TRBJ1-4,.,TGTGCCAGCAGCCATGACCAGGCTAAGGCCAATGAAAAACTGTTTTTT,CASSHDQAKANEKLFF
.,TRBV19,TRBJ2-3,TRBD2,TGTGCCAGCCATCGGGGGGGGCCGAGCACAGATACGCAGTATTTT,CASHRGGPSTDTQYF
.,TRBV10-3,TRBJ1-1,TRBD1,TGTGCCATCGACAGGGGTGTGGGGAACACTGAAGCTTTCTTT,CAIDRGVGNTEAFF
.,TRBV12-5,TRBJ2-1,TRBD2,TGTGCTAGTGGTCCTCCTAGCGGGGGTTACAATGAGCAGTTCTTC,CASGPPSGGYNEQFF
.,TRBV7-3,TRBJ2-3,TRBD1,TGTGCCAGCAAGGACAGGGGGCAGGATACGCAGTATTTT,CASKDRGQDTQYF
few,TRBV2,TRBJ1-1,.,TGTGCCGGCTCGATGAACACTGAAGCTTTCTTT,CAGSMNTEAFF
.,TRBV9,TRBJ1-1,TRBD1,TGTGCCAGCAGCGTACTAGCGGACAGGGCGTCGTTAGCTTTCTTT,CASSVLADRASLAFF
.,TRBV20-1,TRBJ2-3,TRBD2,TGCAGTGCTTTTAGCGGGGGGTGGGATTTT,CSAFSGGWDF
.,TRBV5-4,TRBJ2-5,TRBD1,TGTGCCAGCAGCCTCCGGGACAGGGAAGAGACCCAGTACTTC,CASSLRDREETQYF
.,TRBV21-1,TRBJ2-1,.,TGTGCCAGCAGCAAAGAAACAGGAGCGGGGGGCCGGGCGTGTGAGCAGTTCTTC,CASSKETGAGGRACEQFF
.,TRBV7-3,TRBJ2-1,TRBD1,TGTGCCAGCAGCCGGTGGCTCCCGGGACAGGGTTCCAACAATGAGCAGTTCTTC,CASSRWLPGQGSNNEQFF
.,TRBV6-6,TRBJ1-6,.,TGTGCCAGCAGTTACTCGGAGGGGCGGCCACCCCTCCACTTT,CASSYSEGRPPLHF
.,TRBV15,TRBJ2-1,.,TGTGCCTCCGGTCTTGGGGGGCTATACAATGAGCAGTTCTTC,CASGLGGLYNEQFF
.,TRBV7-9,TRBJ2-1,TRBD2,TGTGCCAGCAGCTTAGGGTCGTCTAGCGGGGTGGTCGATCAGTTCTTC,CASSLGSSSGVVDQFF
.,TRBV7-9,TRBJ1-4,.,TGTGCCAGCAGCCCAGGGGCCGCTAATGAAAAACTGTTTTTT,CASSPGAANEKLFF
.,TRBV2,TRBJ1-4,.,TGTGCCAGCAGTGAATTGGGGGCTGGGGAAAAACTGTTTTTT,CASSELGAGEKLFF
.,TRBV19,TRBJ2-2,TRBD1,TGTGCCAGTACCGACAGGGGGAACACCGGGGAGCTGTTTTTT,CASTDRGNTGELFF
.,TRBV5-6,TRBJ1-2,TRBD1,TGTGCCAGCAGCAGAGTGACAGGGGCAAACTATGGCTACACCTTC,CASSRVTGANYGYTF
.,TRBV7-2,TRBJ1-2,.,TGTGCCAGCAGCTCCAGGACGGGGGGAATTAATGGCTACACCTTC,CASSSRTGGINGYTF
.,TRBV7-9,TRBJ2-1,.,TGTGCCAGCAGCTCCGGGGTTCCCAATGAGCAGTTCTTC,CASSSGVPNEQFF
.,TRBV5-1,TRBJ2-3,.,TGCGCCAGCAGCTTGGAGATTGCGGTCGGGGATACGCAGTATTTT,CASSLEIAVGDTQYF
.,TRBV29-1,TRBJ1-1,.,TGCAGCGCCCGTGGACGGATGAACACTGAAGCTTTCTTT,CSARGRMNTEAFF
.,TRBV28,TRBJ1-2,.,TGTGCCAGCAGTCCTAGACAGATAAACTATGGCTACACCTTC,CASSPRQINYGYTF
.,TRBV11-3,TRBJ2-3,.,TGTGCCAGCAGCTTAGGTCTAGCTTCCGGTGATACGCAGTATTTT,CASSLGLASGDTQYF
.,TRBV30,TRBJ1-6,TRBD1,TGTGCCTGGAGTTACGTAGACAGGGGCTTCTATAATTCACCCCTCCACTTT,CAWSYVDRGFYNSPLHF
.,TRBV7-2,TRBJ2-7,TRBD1,TGTGCCAGCAGCTTAGCTGGAGGGTTCCGGACAGGGGGCTACGAGCAGTACTTC,CASSLAGGFRTGGYEQYF
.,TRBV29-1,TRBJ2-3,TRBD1,TGCAGCGTCGGACAGGGTAGGGGCACAGATACGCAGTATTTT,CSVGQGRGTDTQYF
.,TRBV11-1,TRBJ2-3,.,TGTGCCAGCAGCTTGGGACATTATCTAGATACGCAGTATTTT,CASSLGHYLDTQYF
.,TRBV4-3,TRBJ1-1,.,TGCGCCAGCAGCCAAGATTTAGGGCCAGGGGAAACGAACACTGAAGCTTTCTTT,CASSQDLGPGETNTEAFF
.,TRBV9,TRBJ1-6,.,TGTGCCAGCAGCGTAGGAGGTGGCTTGCCCCTCCACTTT,CASSVGGGLPLHF
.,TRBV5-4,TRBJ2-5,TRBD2,TGTGCCAGCAGACGCGGGGGAGAGACCCAGTACTTC,CASRRGGETQYF
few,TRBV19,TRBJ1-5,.,TGTGCCAGTAGTATCCCACCCTATCAGCCCCAGCATTTT,CASSIPPYQPQHF
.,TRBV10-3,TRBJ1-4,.,TGTGCCATCAGTGAGGGCAGGGGTAATGAAAAACTGTTTTTT,CAISEGRGNEKLFF
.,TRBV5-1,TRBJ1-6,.,TGCGCCAGCAGCTTGGGGGGGAGCTCACCCCTCCACTTT,CASSLGGSSPLHF
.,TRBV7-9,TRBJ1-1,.,TGTGCCAGCAGCCAAGGTCCGGGGGCCGGAGGCTTCTTT,CASSQGPGAGGFF
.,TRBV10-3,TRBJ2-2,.,TGTGCCATCGGGCTGGCGCAGAACACCGGGGAGCTGTTTTTT,CAIGLAQNTGELFF